The present T cell receptor (beta chain) was sequenced within a study of blood T cell repertoires in COVID-19. Study in general: The United States, Italy and Spain supplied acute and convalescent COVID-19 samples. Nucleic acid was either cDNA or gDNA, and it came from T cells, B-cell-depleted T cells, or PBMCs.

J gave up 6 bases and V 7 bases, and 7 bases lay outside the gene matches. Germline lookup yields CDR1 SNHLY and CDR2 FYNNEI. The CDR3 has 16 amino acids. Methods used by the authors: Using reference gene primer amplification, nucleated cell counts were estimated. Produced via immunoSEQ multiplex PCR; TCRdb's table is partial and in-frame only. V, J and clone size derive from that table, while D and trimming were established from the DNA sequence. The sample has 100,000 to 110,000 clones, approximately 80% seen once. The sequenced material came from peripheral blood. This clonotype was obtained from a man in his fifties or sixties with active or convalescent COVID-19. This chain joins TRBV2 and TRBJ2-2; 14 bases line up with TRBD2. CDR3 loop: CASTATSGRGSGELFF. The CDR3 region has the DNA TGTGCCAGCACCGCGACTAGCGGGAGGGGGTCCGGGGAGCTGTTTTTT. Based on the CDR3 plus reference TRBV2 and TRBJ2-2, the full variable domain is EPEVTQTPSHQVTQMGQEVILRCVPISNHLYFYWYRQILGQKVEFLVSFYNNEISEKSEIFDDQFSVERPDGSNFTLKIRSTKLEDSAMYFCASTATSGRGSGELFFGEGSRLTVL.